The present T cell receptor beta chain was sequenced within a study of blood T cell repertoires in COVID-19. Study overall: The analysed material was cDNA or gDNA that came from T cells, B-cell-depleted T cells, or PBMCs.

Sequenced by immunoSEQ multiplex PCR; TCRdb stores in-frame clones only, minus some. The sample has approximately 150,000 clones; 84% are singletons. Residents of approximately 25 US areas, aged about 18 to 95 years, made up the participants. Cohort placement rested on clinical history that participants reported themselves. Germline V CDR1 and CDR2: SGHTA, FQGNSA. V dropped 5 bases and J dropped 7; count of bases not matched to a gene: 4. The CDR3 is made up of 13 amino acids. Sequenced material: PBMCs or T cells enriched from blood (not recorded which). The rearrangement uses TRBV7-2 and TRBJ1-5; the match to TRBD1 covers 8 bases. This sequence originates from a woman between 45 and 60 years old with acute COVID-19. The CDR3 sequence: CASSLDRGQPQHF. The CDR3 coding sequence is TGTGCCAGCAGCCTAGACAGGGGACAGCCCCAGCATTTT. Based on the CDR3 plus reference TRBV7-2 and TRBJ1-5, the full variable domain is GAGVSQSPSNKVTEKGKDVELRCDPISGHTALYWYRQSLGQGLEFLIYFQGNSAPDKSGLPSDRFSAERTGGSVSTLTIQRTQQEDSAVYLCASSLDRGQPQHFGDGTRLSIL.